This paragraph reports one TCR beta chain. The antigen is undetermined. Clones were read by immunoSEQ multiplex PCR, and TCRdb kept only the in-frame ones, dropping some. The profile shows some 180,000 clones, almost 95% of them singletons. This specimen comes from a study of T cell responses to AZD1222 COVID-19 vaccine. Turning to the study itself: Second doses that came at about 4 or about 12 weeks were put together.

Study-wide points: Sampled repertoires all dated from after the peak T cell response. Receipt of two AZD1222 doses was followed by a rise in Spike-specific TCR breadth and depth.

CDR3 length: 15 residues. V shed 2 bases, J shed 6 bases, and the junction held 6 bases outside the gene matches. Germline-derived CDR1 and CDR2 are SGHDN and FVKESK. This specimen was peripheral blood, taken on day 0 of AZD1222 vaccination. The chain joins TRBV14 to TRBJ1-1; 10 bases line up with TRBD1. The sequence was obtained from an adult in good health. This CDR3 is CASSQWGGQGAEAFF. CDR3 coding DNA: TGTGCCAGCAGCCAATGGGGAGGACAGGGGGCTGAAGCTTTCTTT.